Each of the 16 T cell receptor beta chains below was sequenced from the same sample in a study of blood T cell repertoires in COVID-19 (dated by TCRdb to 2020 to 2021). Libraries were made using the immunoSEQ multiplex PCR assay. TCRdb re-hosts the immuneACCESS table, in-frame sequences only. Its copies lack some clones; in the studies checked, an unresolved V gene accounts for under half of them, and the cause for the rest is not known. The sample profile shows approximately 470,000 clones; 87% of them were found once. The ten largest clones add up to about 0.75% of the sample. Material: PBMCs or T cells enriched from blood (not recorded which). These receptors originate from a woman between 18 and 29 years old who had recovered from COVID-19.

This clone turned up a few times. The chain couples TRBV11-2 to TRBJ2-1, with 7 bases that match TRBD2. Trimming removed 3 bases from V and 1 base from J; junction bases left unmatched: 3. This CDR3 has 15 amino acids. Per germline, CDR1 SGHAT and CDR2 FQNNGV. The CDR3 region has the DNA TGTGCCAGCAGCTTGGCGGGGGAGTCCTACAATGAGCAGTTCTTC. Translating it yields CASSLAGESYNEQFF.

CDR3 coding DNA: TGCGCCAGCAGCCTAGGGACCGGGAGAAAACTGTTTTTT. Protein: CASSLGTGRKLFF. The V gene is TRBV5-1, the J gene TRBJ1-4, with a tentative D call TRBD1 (5 bases). V was cut by 4 bases and J by 10 bases, with 14 bases left in between. Germline V gene sequence: CDR1 SGHRS, CDR2 YFSETQ. The CDR3 sequence is 13 residues long.

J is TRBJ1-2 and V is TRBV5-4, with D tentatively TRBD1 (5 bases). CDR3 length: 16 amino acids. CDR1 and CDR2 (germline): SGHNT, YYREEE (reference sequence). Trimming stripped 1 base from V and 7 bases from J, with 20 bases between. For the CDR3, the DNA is TGTGCCAGCAGCTTGAGCGGGCAGGGTACCTCGCGTGGCTACACCTTC. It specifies CASSLSGQGTSRGYTF.

The CDR3 spells CASSFEGRGVAFF. The CDR3 region has the DNA TGTGCCAGCAGTTTTGAAGGTCGGGGGGTAGCTTTCTTT. This chain uses TRBV12-3 or TRBV12-4 with TRBJ1-1, with D perhaps TRBD1 (5 bases). V lost 3 bases, J lost 10 bases, and 15 bases lay in between. This CDR3 is built from 13 residues.

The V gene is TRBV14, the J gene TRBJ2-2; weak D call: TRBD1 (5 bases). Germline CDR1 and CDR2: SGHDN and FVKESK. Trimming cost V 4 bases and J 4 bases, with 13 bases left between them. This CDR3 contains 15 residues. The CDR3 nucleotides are TGTGCCAGCAGCCCGGACACCGGGCCCACCGGGGAGCTGTTTTTT. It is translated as CASSPDTGPTGELFF.

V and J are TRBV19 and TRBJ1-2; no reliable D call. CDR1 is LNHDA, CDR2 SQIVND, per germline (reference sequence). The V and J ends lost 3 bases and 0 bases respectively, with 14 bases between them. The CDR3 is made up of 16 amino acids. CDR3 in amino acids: CASSMDGLLSNYGYTF. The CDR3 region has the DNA TGTGCCAGTAGTATGGACGGACTACTTTCTAACTATGGCTACACCTTC.

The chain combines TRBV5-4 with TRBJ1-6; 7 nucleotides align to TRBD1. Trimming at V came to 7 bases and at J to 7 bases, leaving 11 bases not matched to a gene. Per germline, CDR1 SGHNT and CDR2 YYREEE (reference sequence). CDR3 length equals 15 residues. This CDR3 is CASQGRGGLNSPLHF. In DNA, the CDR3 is TGTGCCAGCCAGGGAAGAGGGGGCTTAAATTCACCCCTCCACTTT.

The CDR3 DNA reads TGTGCCATCAGTGAAAGTAGTCTGGGGGCCAACGTCCTGACTTTC. Amino acids: CAISESSLGANVLTF. V and J are TRBV10-3 and TRBJ2-6; D gene uncertain. Germline lookup yields CDR1 ENHRY and CDR2 SYGVKD. Between the trimmed V and J ends, which lost 3 bases and 4 bases, there was a span of 10 bases. CDR3 length: 15 amino acids.

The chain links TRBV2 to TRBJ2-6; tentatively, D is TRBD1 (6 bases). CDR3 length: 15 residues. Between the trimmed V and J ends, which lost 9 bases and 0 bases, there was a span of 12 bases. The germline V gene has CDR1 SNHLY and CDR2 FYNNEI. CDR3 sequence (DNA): TGTGCCAGGAAGGACAGAAACTCTGGGGCCAACGTCCTGACTTTC. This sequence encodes CARKDRNSGANVLTF.

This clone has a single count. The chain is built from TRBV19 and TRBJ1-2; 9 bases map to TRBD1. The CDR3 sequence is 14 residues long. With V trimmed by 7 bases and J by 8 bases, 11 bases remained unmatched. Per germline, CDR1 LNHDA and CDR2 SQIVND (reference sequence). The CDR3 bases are TGTGCCAGTACCGACCGGGACAGGGACGACGGCTACACCTTC. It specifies CASTDRDRDDGYTF.

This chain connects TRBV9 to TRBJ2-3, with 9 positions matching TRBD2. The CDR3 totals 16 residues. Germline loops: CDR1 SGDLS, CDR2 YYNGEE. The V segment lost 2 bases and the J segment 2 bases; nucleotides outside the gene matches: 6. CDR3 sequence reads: CASSVDLAGLTDTQYF. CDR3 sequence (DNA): TGTGCCAGCAGCGTGGATCTAGCGGGGCTCACAGATACGCAGTATTTT.

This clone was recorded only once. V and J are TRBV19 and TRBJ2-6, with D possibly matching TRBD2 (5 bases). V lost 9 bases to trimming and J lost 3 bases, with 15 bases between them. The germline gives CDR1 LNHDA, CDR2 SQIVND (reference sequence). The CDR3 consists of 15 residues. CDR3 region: CASLHRGGGANVLTF. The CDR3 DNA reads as TGTGCCAGCCTACATCGGGGTGGTGGGGCCAACGTCCTGACTTTC.

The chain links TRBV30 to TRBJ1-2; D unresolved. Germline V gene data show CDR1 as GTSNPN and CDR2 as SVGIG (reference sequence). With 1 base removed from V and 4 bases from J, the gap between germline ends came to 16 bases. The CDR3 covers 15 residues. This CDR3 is CAWSAPLGRGYGYTF. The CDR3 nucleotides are TGTGCCTGGAGTGCCCCTCTCGGCCGGGGCTATGGCTACACCTTC.

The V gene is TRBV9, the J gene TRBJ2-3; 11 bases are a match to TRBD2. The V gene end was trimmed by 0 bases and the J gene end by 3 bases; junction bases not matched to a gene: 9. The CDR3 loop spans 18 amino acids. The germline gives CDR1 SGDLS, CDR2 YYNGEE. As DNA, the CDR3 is TGTGCCAGCAGCGTAGAAGGAGGGGGACTAGCGGAGACAGATACGCAGTATTTT. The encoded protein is CASSVEGGGLAETDTQYF. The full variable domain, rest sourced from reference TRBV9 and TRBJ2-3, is DSGVTQTPKHLITATGQRVTLRCSPRSGDLSVYWYQQSLDQGLQFLIQYYNGEERAKGNILERFSAQQFPDLHSELNLSSLELGDSALYFCASSVEGGGLAETDTQYFGPGTRLTVL.

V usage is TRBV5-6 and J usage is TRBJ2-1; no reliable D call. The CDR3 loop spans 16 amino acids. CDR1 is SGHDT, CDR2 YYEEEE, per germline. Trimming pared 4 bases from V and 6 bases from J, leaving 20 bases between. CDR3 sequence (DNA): TGTGCCAGCAGCCCGGTGGCCGGAACCCCTAGCAATGAGCAGTTCTTC. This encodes CASSPVAGTPSNEQFF. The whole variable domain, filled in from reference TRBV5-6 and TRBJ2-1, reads DAGVTQSPTHLIKTRGQQVTLRCSPKSGHDTVSWYQQALGQGPQFIFQYYEEEERQRGNFPDRFSGHQFPNYSSELNVNALLLGDSALYLCASSPVAGTPSNEQFFGPGTRLTVL.

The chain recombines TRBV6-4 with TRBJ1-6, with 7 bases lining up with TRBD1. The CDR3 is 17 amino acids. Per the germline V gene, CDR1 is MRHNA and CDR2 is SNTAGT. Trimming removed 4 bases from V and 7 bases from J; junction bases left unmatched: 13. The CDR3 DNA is TGTGCCAGCAGTGCACCGAACCCGACAGGGCGAAATTCACCCCTCCACTTT. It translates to CASSAPNPTGRNSPLHF.